The sequence of this T cell receptor beta chain was determined in a study of cytomegalovirus exposure and HLA in healthy donors. On the study more broadly: A subsequent analysis reported that the 110 or so validation repertoires were produced on the same platform that had also been used for the roughly 670 first-cohort repertoires. Findings and limits, study-wide: Whilst most TCR sequences proved rare, a subset of public TCRs occurred across many donors. High specificity and sensitivity for cytomegalovirus status were reported for the classifier. Associated with cytomegalovirus, according to the listing, were 150 to 200 TCR beta chains.

CDR3 length equals 13 residues. Germline V gene sequence: CDR1 SGHVS, CDR2 FNYEAQ. The V end lost 5 bases, the J end lost 12 bases, and 17 bases lay between the germline ends. As for this clone: What it binds is not known.

Clones were read by immunoSEQ multiplex PCR, and TCRdb kept only the in-frame ones, dropping some. The data contain roughly 300,000 clones, roughly 90% of them seen just once; the ten biggest clones take up about 0.99%. V usage is TRBV7-6 and J usage is TRBJ2-1, with unresolved D. Sequenced sample: PBMCs. This TCR came from a woman under 30 in good health and CMV-seronegative. This CDR3 reads CASSRELYSGQFF. Written as DNA, the CDR3 is TGTGCCAGCAGCCGCGAACTTTATTCCGGGCAGTTCTTC.